A selection of T cell receptor beta chains follows, all from one sample in a study of glioma-infiltrating T cells. In TCRdb, the multiplex PCR reads were re-called with MiXCR into one record per CDR3 protein. The top ten clones hold under 6.5% of a sample with some 160,000 distinct CDR3 sequences, approximately 40% of them seen once. Material for sequencing was glioma tissue, nonneoplastic brain tissue, or PBMCs (not recorded which). These receptors were obtained from a human donor with low-grade glioma or glioblastoma, undergoing nonglioma brain surgery, or in good health (not recorded which). Each CDR3 is given with its conserved first and last residue. The D gene is left open where the match is weak. For some rows the clone size is stated as once, few or many, or as a class when expanded; others skip it.

J | D | size | V | DNA | CDR3
TRBJ2-7 | . | . | TRBV7-6 | TGTGCCAGCAGCTTAGTTTCGGGGCCCCACGAGCAGTACTTC | CASSLVSGPHEQYF
TRBJ2-4 | . | many | TRBV2 | TGTGCCAGCAGCCAATGGGCCGGAGAAAACATTCAGTACTTC | CASSQWAGENIQYF
TRBJ1-1 | . | many | TRBV11-1 | TGTGCCAGCAGGCTCGCGGGATACACTGAAGCTTTCTTT | CASRLAGYTEAFF
TRBJ1-5 | . | . | TRBV3-1 | TGTGCCAGCAGCCAAGGGTCCGGGGTTCAGCCCCAGCATTTT | CASSQGSGVQPQHF
TRBJ2-3 | TRBD2 | many | TRBV20-1 | TGCAGTGCTAAACTTAGCGGGAGTGCAGATACGCAGTATTTT | CSAKLSGSADTQYF
TRBJ2-3 | . | many | TRBV20-1 | TGCAGTGCTAGCGCGATGGGCACAGATACGCAGTATTTT | CSASAMGTDTQYF
TRBJ2-5 | . | once | TRBV5-1 | TGCGCCAGCAGCTCGTGGGGTGACAAACAGACCCAGTACTTC | CASSSWGDKQTQYF
TRBJ2-3 | . | many | TRBV6-1 | TGTGCCAGCAGTGGAGCCACAGATACGCAGTATTTT | CASSGATDTQYF
TRBJ1-2 | . | many | TRBV3-1 | TGTGCCAGCAGGGAAGATAGGGCGCCCTATGGCTACACCTTC | CASREDRAPYGYTF
TRBJ2-6 | . | . | TRBV7-9 | TGTGCCAGCAGCCCAACATATGGCTCGGAGGCCAACGTCCTGACTTTC | CASSPTYGSEANVLTF
TRBJ2-7 | . | few | TRBV3-1 | TGTGCCAGCAGCCTCCGCGCGAGGCAGGGAAAGCAGTACTTC | CASSLRARQGKQYF
TRBJ2-3 | . | few | TRBV29-1 | TGCAGCGTTGAAGGCGGCCAGGGGCGCACAGATACGCAGTATTTT | CSVEGGQGRTDTQYF
TRBJ2-7 | TRBD1 | . | TRBV24-1 | TGTGCCACCAGTGACCCCCGGACAGGGACCTACGAGCAGTACTTC | CATSDPRTGTYEQYF
TRBJ1-6 | . | . | TRBV2 | TGTGCCAGCAGGGAAGACAGAACAACTAATTCACCCCTCCACTTT | CASREDRTTNSPLHF
TRBJ1-1 | TRBD1 | few | TRBV19 | TGTGCCAGTAGTTCAGAGGGACAGGGGAAAGCTTTCTTT | CASSSEGQGKAFF
TRBJ2-1 | . | few | TRBV7-3 | TGTGCCAGCAGCCCACAGGGGTGGACTAGGAATGAGCAGTTCTTC | CASSPQGWTRNEQFF
TRBJ2-1 | . | many | TRBV7-9 | TGTGCCAGCAGCCCGAGGGTCTACAATGAGCAGTTCTTC | CASSPRVYNEQFF
TRBJ2-2 | . | many | TRBV20-1 | TGCAGTGCCGGGGACTGGCAAAACACCGGGGAGCTGTTTTTT | CSAGDWQNTGELFF
TRBJ2-3 | . | . | TRBV29-1 | TGCAGCGTTGAGGATGGACAGACCAGCACAGATACGCAGTATTTT | CSVEDGQTSTDTQYF
TRBJ1-2 | . | many | TRBV2 | TGTGCCAGCAGTTTTACGGGACAACCGACGGACTTC | CASSFTGQPTDF
TRBJ2-1 | . | . | TRBV30 | TGTGCCCTGGGAGGCTCCTACAATGAGCAGTTCTTC | CALGGSYNEQFF
TRBJ2-2 | . | many | TRBV20-1 | TGCAGTGCTAATAGGCAGACGAACACCGGGGAGCTGTTTTTT | CSANRQTNTGELFF
TRBJ2-6 | . | many | TRBV15 | TGTGCCACCAGAAGAGGCTCTGGGGCCAACGTCCTGACTTTC | CATRRGSGANVLTF
TRBJ2-5 | . | . | TRBV3-1 | TGTGCCAGCAGCCAAGCTTCGGGAAAGACCCAGTACTTC | CASSQASGKTQYF
TRBJ2-7 | . | many | TRBV6-7 | TGTGCCAGCAGTTACCCGAGGGACAAATTCTACGAGCAGTACTTC | CASSYPRDKFYEQYF
TRBJ2-1 | TRBD2 | once | TRBV5-4 | TGTGCCAGCAGCTTGGGAGGACGGGGGGTGCAGTTCTTC | CASSLGGRGVQFF
TRBJ2-7 | TRBD2 | . | TRBV7-2 | TGTGCCAGCAGCTCGCGGGGGGTCGGCGAGCAGTACTTC | CASSSRGVGEQYF
TRBJ1-6 | . | many | TRBV4-1 | TGCGCCAGCAGCCAAGAGCTGAGGTCACCCCTCCACTTT | CASSQELRSPLHF
TRBJ2-1 | . | few | TRBV4-1 | TGCGCCAGCAGCCAGCGAGTTAGGGAGCAGTTCTTC | CASSQRVREQFF
TRBJ2-3 | TRBD2 | . | TRBV19 | TGTGCCAGTAGAGAAAGCGGGACCTTGAATTCGCAGTATTTT | CASRESGTLNSQYF
TRBJ2-1 | . | many | TRBV2 | TGTGCCAGCAGTGTACGGAGCAATAATGAGCAGTTCTTC | CASSVRSNNEQFF
TRBJ1-5 | . | . | TRBV19 | TGTGCCAGTAGGGACGGGGATAGAAATCAGCCCCAGCATTTT | CASRDGDRNQPQHF
TRBJ1-2 | . | few | TRBV12-3/TRBV12-4 | TGTGCCAGCAGTATACAGGGAGGAGCTGGCTACACCTTC | CASSIQGGAGYTF
TRBJ1-3 | . | . | TRBV5-1 | TGCGCCAGCAGCTTGACAGGAGCTGGAAACACCATATATTTT | CASSLTGAGNTIYF
TRBJ2-1 | TRBD1 | many | TRBV6-6 | TGTGCCAGCAGTTACTCGATCGGACAGGGCTATGAGCAGTTCTTC | CASSYSIGQGYEQFF
TRBJ2-2 | . | once | TRBV6-1 | TGTGCCAGCGGAGGGGGGGCTATGGACTCCGTGGAGCTGTTTTTT | CASGGGAMDSVELFF
TRBJ1-6 | . | . | TRBV5-6 | TGTGCCAGCAGCCCCGACAGTTATAATTCACCCATCCACTTT | CASSPDSYNSPIHF
TRBJ1-3 | . | . | TRBV19 | TGTGCCAGTACCCTGGACAACTCTGGAAACACCATATATTTT | CASTLDNSGNTIYF
TRBJ1-1 | . | few | TRBV19 | TGTGCCAGTAGTATAGATGGAGTTCCTTACAGCCACATGAACACTGAAGCTTTCTTT | CASSIDGVPYSHMNTEAFF
TRBJ2-7 | . | . | TRBV2 | TGTGCCAGCAGTGAAAGAACGGCCCTCGTCGAGCAGTACTTC | CASSERTALVEQYF
TRBJ2-7 | . | . | TRBV5-4 | TGTGCCAGCATCCCAGGGTACTCCTACGAGCAGTACTTC | CASIPGYSYEQYF
TRBJ1-1 | . | many | TRBV4-1 | TGCGCCAGCAGCCAAGCAGCGGGGGCGGACACTGAAGCTTTCTTT | CASSQAAGADTEAFF
TRBJ1-1 | . | many | TRBV24-1 | TGTGCCACCAAAAGGGGCAGGGGTGGAACGAGAACTGAAGCTTTCTTT | CATKRGRGGTRTEAFF
TRBJ2-5 | TRBD2 | many | TRBV27 | TGTGCCAGCAGTTTAGGTCTAGCGGGAGGTGGGGAGACCCAGTACTTC | CASSLGLAGGGETQYF
TRBJ2-1 | . | many | TRBV6-1 | TGTGCCACAGGGGGGGCGGACTACCCAGGCAATGAGCAGTTCTTC | CATGGADYPGNEQFF
TRBJ1-5 | TRBD1 | . | TRBV20-1 | TGCAGTGCTAGTGCGAGGGGGCGCGGCAATAAGCGCCAGCATTTT | CSASARGRGNKRQHF
TRBJ1-1 | . | many | TRBV10-3 | . | CAISDLRASLTSEAFF
TRBJ2-7 | . | . | TRBV4-1 | TGCGCCAGCAGCGAGGACACCGACTCCTACGAGCAGTACTTC | CASSEDTDSYEQYF